The 13 T cell receptor beta chains reported below all come from one sample, sequenced in a study of blood T cell repertoires in COVID-19. Repertoires were generated with immunoSEQ multiplex PCR, while TCRdb's copy carries only in-frame clones and drops some. In the table there are 100,000 to 150,000 clones, 70% to 80% of which are singletons. The specimen sequenced was peripheral blood. These receptors all come from a human donor in a cohort sampled during active COVID-19.

J is TRBJ2-7 and V is TRBV28, with TRBD1 identical over 8 bases. The CDR3 is 14 amino acids. The V gene's germline CDR1 is MDHEN and CDR2 SYDVKM. With V trimmed by 5 bases and J by 5 bases, 8 bases remained unmatched. The CDR3 DNA reads as TGTGCCAGCAGTCCGGAAAGGACAGGGAACGAGCAGTACTTC. This gives the protein CASSPERTGNEQYF.

This rearrangement joins TRBV7-2 to TRBJ2-7, with TRBD1 matching over 7 bases. The J segment lost 2 bases and the V segment lost 6 bases, leaving 7 bases of the junction unmatched. The CDR3 loop spans 14 amino acids. The germline CDR1 and CDR2 sequences are SGHTA and FQGNSA. The CDR3 protein is CASRRRTGPYEQYF. In DNA form, the CDR3 reads TGTGCCAGCAGACGCCGGACAGGACCCTACGAGCAGTACTTC.

The chain joins TRBV6-2 or TRBV6-3 to TRBJ1-2, with no clear D. The ends were cut back, 5 bases at V and 8 bases at J, with 12 bases in the middle. The CDR3 runs 12 residues. Germline V lookup: CDR1 MNHEY, CDR2 SVGEGT. The CDR3: CASSNQARGYTF. DNA for the CDR3: TGTGCCAGCAGTAATCAGGCTCGAGGCTACACCTTC.

This chain joins TRBV7-9 and TRBJ1-4; D gene ambiguous. Germline CDR1 and CDR2: SEHNR and FQNEAQ (reference sequence). Deletions cut 5 bases from V and 0 bases from J, with 16 bases between. The CDR3 consists of 17 residues. The CDR3 is CASSPTRVLATNEKLFF. The DNA of the CDR3 is TGTGCCAGCAGCCCTACCCGAGTCCTTGCAACTAATGAAAAACTGTTTTTT.

This clone appeared once. The chain joins TRBV18 to TRBJ1-3, with D possibly being TRBD1 (5 bases). The CDR3 has 16 residues. CDR1 is KGHSH, CDR2 LQKENI, per germline. V was shortened by 4 bases and J by 4 bases, with 17 bases between the two germline ends. The CDR3 nucleotides read TGTGCCAGCTCACTCCCTCTAATCGGGGGAGGAAACACCATATATTTT. This codes for CASSLPLIGGGNTIYF.

The CDR3 DNA reads TGCGCCAGCAGCCAAAGATTCGGGGGAGGGACCTACGAGCAGTACTTC. This translates into CASSQRFGGGTYEQYF. This chain links TRBV4-3 with TRBJ2-7, with 7 bases lining up with TRBD2. The CDR3 totals 16 residues. Germline V gene lookup returns CDR1 LGHNA and CDR2 YSLEER. V lost 2 bases, J lost 2 bases, and 9 bases stayed unmatched.

For the CDR3, the DNA is TGTGCCATCGGGACAGACAATTCACCCCTCCACTTT. Its protein product is CAIGTDNSPLHF. The V call is TRBV10-3, the J call TRBJ1-6, with TRBD1 identical over 7 bases. Germline loops: CDR1 ENHRY, CDR2 SYGVKD. After removal of 8 bases from V and 7 bases from J, the junction contained 2 bases not matched to a gene. The CDR3 sequence is 12 residues long.

V usage is TRBV19 and J usage is TRBJ1-6; D perhaps matches TRBD1 (6 bases). The CDR3 is made up of 14 amino acids. Per germline, CDR1 LNHDA and CDR2 SQIVND (reference sequence). V dropped 6 bases and J dropped 7 bases, with 13 bases sitting between them. CDR3 nucleotides: TGTGCCAGTAGCCTCAGGGGTGAGAATTCACCCCTCCACTTT. Its protein is CASSLRGENSPLHF.

The chain employs TRBV24-1 and TRBJ2-1; tentative D call: TRBD1 (6 bases). V lost 2 bases, J lost 5 bases, and 12 bases lay in between. Germline V gene sequence: CDR1 KGHDR, CDR2 SFDVKD. The CDR3 is 15 amino acids. The CDR3 DNA is TGTGCCACCAGTGATTCGACAGGAAAGGACAATGAGCAGTTCTTC. Translation: CATSDSTGKDNEQFF.

The J gene is TRBJ1-2, the V gene TRBV30, with TRBD1 identical over 7 bases. V lost 0 bases and J lost 4; bases outside the gene matches: 11. The CDR3 is made up of 16 amino acids. The germline V gene has CDR1 GTSNPN and CDR2 SVGIG (reference sequence). This chain's CDR3 is CAWSVDRAVVGYGYTF. The CDR3 DNA is TGTGCCTGGAGTGTCGACAGGGCGGTTGTGGGCTATGGCTACACCTTC.

The chain links TRBV21-1 to TRBJ2-5; the table's D call, TRBD2, has no DNA check behind it. TRBV21-1 is an annotated pseudogene. The CDR3 is 18 residues long. The CDR3 spells CASSKALEERTFRETQYF. The CDR3 DNA follows: TGTGCCAGCAGCAAAGCGCTCGAGGAGCGAACGTTCCGGGAGACCCAGTACTTC.

The genes are TRBV5-1 and TRBJ2-2, with TRBD1 matching over 10 bases. The CDR3 has 16 residues. Trimming cost V 4 bases and J 1 base; bases outside gene matches: 4. Germline V gene data show CDR1 as SGHRS and CDR2 as YFSETQ. This CDR3 reads CASSETGGWNTGELFF. The CDR3 DNA follows: TGCGCCAGCAGCGAGACAGGGGGCTGGAACACCGGGGAGCTGTTTTTT.

The rearrangement uses TRBV28 and TRBJ1-3; 8 bases are shared with TRBD1. The CDR3 is 16 amino acids. Germline CDR1 is MDHEN and CDR2 is SYDVKM. The J segment lost 0 bases and the V segment lost 2 bases, leaving 3 bases of the junction unmatched. The CDR3 is CASSLAGGSSGNTIYF. The DNA of the CDR3 is TGTGCCAGCAGTTTAGCAGGGGGCAGCTCTGGAAACACCATATATTTT.